The entry below describes one T cell receptor (beta chain). Its antigen is unidentified. The CDR3 length is 15 residues. V gave up 1 base and J gave up 0 bases, with 7 bases separating them. Per germline, CDR1 SGDLS and CDR2 YYNGEE. This specimen comes from a study of cytomegalovirus exposure and HLA in healthy donors. Both 60 Vbeta primers and 13 Jbeta primers went into the PCR. Clones were read by immunoSEQ multiplex PCR, and TCRdb kept only the in-frame ones, dropping some. The repertoire holds approximately 150,000 clones, about three quarters seen once, with approximately 3% in the top ten. The study's findings and limits: In an earlier analysis, productive rearrangement rates for most beta V segments clustered near 87% or 30%. Later analysis demonstrated an association between a missense DCLRE1C variant and TCR beta V- and J-gene trimming. Through in vitro validation, three CMV-associated chains were shown to be specific for CMV antigens.

The sample was PBMCs. The V and J genes are TRBV9 and TRBJ2-2; a possible D gene is TRBD2 (5 bases). The receptor comes from a young woman in good health and CMV-seronegative. CDR3 loop: CASSVLEANTGELFF. DNA of the CDR3: TGTGCCAGCAGCGTATTGGAGGCGAACACCGGGGAGCTGTTTTTT.